These T cell receptor beta chains were read from a single sample in a study of regulatory and conventional T cells in RAG deficiency. Generated by immunoSEQ multiplex PCR, the TCRdb table keeps only in-frame clones and is missing some. The sample gives approximately 30,000 clones, roughly 96% of which show up once; 0.35% is in the top ten. The data also belong to a second study, concerning regulatory T cells.

Sequencing input: CD25- CD4+ T cells sorted from blood. The receptors come from a human donor in good health. Each CDR3 is given with its conserved first and last residue. A D gene is named only where the DNA matches it firmly. Size is stated for part of the rows, as once, few or many counts, or as a class when the clone is expanded.

TRBV6-5	.	TRBD1	TRBJ1-1	CASSTTGGKHTEAFF	TGTGCCAGCAGTACCACAGGGGGCAAGCACACTGAAGCTTTCTTT
TRBV9	.	TRBD1	TRBJ1-4	CASSVEDRGPGKLFF	TGTGCCAGCAGCGTAGAGGACAGGGGGCCAGGAAAACTGTTTTTT
TRBV30	.	TRBD1	TRBJ1-2	CAWSVTGTGAYGYTF	TGTGCCTGGAGTGTAACCGGGACAGGGGCTTATGGCTACACCTTC
TRBV7-9	.	TRBD1	TRBJ2-3	CASSLTGQVEADTQYF	TGTGCCAGCAGCTTGACGGGACAGGTGGAGGCAGATACGCAGTATTTT
TRBV7-9	.	TRBD1	TRBJ1-5	CASSLVRQQGVGNQPQHF	TGTGCCAGCAGCTTAGTCCGTCAGCAGGGGGTGGGCAATCAGCCCCAGCATTTT
TRBV5-1	.	.	TRBJ2-5	CASSRNVGGKETQYF	TGCGCCAGCAGCAGGAATGTGGGGGGAAAAGAGACCCAGTACTTC
TRBV4-1	.	TRBD1	TRBJ1-1	CASSGQGAESTEAFF	TGCGCCAGCAGCGGACAGGGGGCGGAGAGCACTGAAGCTTTCTTT
TRBV5-1	.	TRBD1	TRBJ2-7	CASSFDRATPLEQYF	TGCGCCAGCAGCTTTGACAGGGCCACCCCCCTCGAGCAGTACTTC
TRBV5-1	.	.	TRBJ2-7	CASSGRGFRGTYEQYF	TGCGCCAGCAGCGGACGAGGGTTTCGGGGTACCTACGAGCAGTACTTC
TRBV6-5	once	TRBD2	TRBJ2-7	CASARLAANSYEQYF	TGTGCCAGCGCGAGACTAGCGGCTAACTCCTACGAGCAGTACTTC
TRBV4-2	.	.	TRBJ2-1	CASSQDRFTSNNEQFF	TGTGCCAGCAGCCAAGATCGGTTCACTAGTAACAATGAGCAGTTCTTC
TRBV7-2	.	.	TRBJ1-3	CASSPETAFSGNTIYF	TGTGCCAGCAGCCCCGAGACAGCTTTCTCTGGAAACACCATATATTTT
TRBV6-6	.	TRBD1	TRBJ1-1	CASSFRGQGAEAFF	TGTGCCAGCAGTTTCAGGGGGCAGGGGGCTGAAGCTTTCTTT
TRBV11-2	once	.	TRBJ2-4	CASSPGLLEAKNIQYF	TGTGCCAGCAGCCCAGGCCTACTAGAGGCCAAAAACATTCAGTACTTC
TRBV30	.	TRBD1	TRBJ2-7	CAWSPDRAYEQYF	TGTGCCTGGAGCCCAGACAGGGCCTACGAGCAGTACTTC
TRBV7-3	.	.	TRBJ2-7	CASSLNAGYEQYF	TGTGCCAGCAGCTTAAATGCCGGCTACGAGCAGTACTTC
TRBV7-9	.	TRBD1	TRBJ1-2	CASAGQGEFDGYTF	TGTGCCAGCGCTGGGCAGGGGGAATTTGATGGCTACACCTTC
TRBV29-1	.	.	TRBJ1-2	CSVVIGNGGYGYTF	TGCAGCGTTGTTATAGGTAACGGAGGCTATGGCTACACCTTC
TRBV7-3	.	TRBD2	TRBJ2-5	CASSSQGGETQYF	TGTGCCAGCAGCTCTCAGGGAGGGGAGACCCAGTACTTC
TRBV19	once	.	TRBJ2-7	CASSPRLPSYEQYF	TGTGCCAGTAGTCCAAGACTGCCCTCCTACGAGCAGTACTTC
TRBV5-3	.	.	TRBJ1-1	CARSLPSNGNMNTEAFF	TGTGCCAGAAGCTTACCTAGCAACGGGAACATGAACACTGAAGCTTTCTTT
TRBV28	.	.	TRBJ2-3	CASSFVTSVTDTQYF	TGTGCCAGCAGTTTTGTCACTAGTGTCACAGATACGCAGTATTTT
TRBV27	.	.	TRBJ1-3	CASSFTGTSRGNTIYF	TGTGCCAGCAGTTTCACTGGGACTTCGAGAGGAAACACCATATATTTT
TRBV5-4	once	TRBD1	TRBJ2-7	CASRPGQGAIYEQYF	TGTGCCAGCAGGCCGGGACAGGGGGCGATCTACGAGCAGTACTTC
TRBV6-5	.	TRBD2	TRBJ2-1	CASSGLAGGGEQFF	TGTGCCAGCTCTGGACTAGCGGGGGGTGGTGAGCAGTTCTTC
TRBV2	.	TRBD1	TRBJ2-1	CASSEGRGQSKFF	TGTGCCAGCAGTGAGGGTAGGGGACAGTCAAAGTTCTTC
TRBV5-1	.	TRBD1	TRBJ1-2	CASSLPGQGIDGYTF	TGCGCCAGCAGCTTACCCGGACAGGGGATCGATGGCTACACCTTC
TRBV19	.	.	TRBJ2-5	CASSRTGAPVGGQETQYF	TGTGCCAGTAGCAGAACAGGGGCGCCCGTGGGGGGCCAAGAGACCCAGTACTTC
TRBV7-2	.	.	TRBJ2-3	CASSSDYKSTDTQYF	TGTGCCAGCAGCTCCGACTACAAATCGACAGATACGCAGTATTTT
TRBV5-5	once	.	TRBJ2-1	CASSLVGLGGIYNEQFF	TGTGCCAGCAGCTTGGTTGGGTTGGGGGGAATCTACAATGAGCAGTTCTTC
TRBV6-5	.	TRBD1	TRBJ1-5	CASSSRDRGYQPQHF	TGTGCCAGCAGTTCCCGGGACAGGGGCTATCAGCCCCAGCATTTT
TRBV5-8	.	.	TRBJ1-4	CASSPGRGPTNEKLFF	TGTGCCAGCAGCCCGGGTCGGGGTCCAACTAATGAAAAACTGTTTTTT
TRBV6-6	.	TRBD1	TRBJ2-7	CASSYSNRGVYEQYF	TGTGCCAGCAGTTACTCAAACAGGGGCGTATACGAGCAGTACTTC
TRBV19	.	.	TRBJ1-2	CASSIKQGNGYTF	TGTGCCAGTAGTATCAAACAGGGTAATGGCTACACCTTC
TRBV5-1	.	TRBD1	TRBJ1-1	CASAQGTANTEAFF	TGCGCCAGCGCCCAAGGGACAGCGAACACTGAAGCTTTCTTT
TRBV5-4	.	.	TRBJ1-2	CASSTISPYGYTF	TGTGCCAGCAGCACAATTTCCCCGTACGGCTACACCTTC
TRBV27	once	.	TRBJ2-7	CASSYAGQTTYEQYF	TGTGCCAGCAGTTATGCGGGACAGACAACCTACGAGCAGTACTTC